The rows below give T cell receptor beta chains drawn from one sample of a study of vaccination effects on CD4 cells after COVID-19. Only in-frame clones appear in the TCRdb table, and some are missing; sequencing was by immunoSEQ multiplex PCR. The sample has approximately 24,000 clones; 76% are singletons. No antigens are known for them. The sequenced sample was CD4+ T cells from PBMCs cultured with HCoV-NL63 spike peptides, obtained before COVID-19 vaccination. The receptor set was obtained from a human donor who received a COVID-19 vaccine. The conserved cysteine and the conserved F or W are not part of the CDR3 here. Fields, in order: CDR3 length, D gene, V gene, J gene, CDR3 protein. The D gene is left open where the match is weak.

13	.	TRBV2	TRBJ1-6	ASSDQGLSNSPLH
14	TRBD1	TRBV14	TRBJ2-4	ASSPTRDRGRRIQY
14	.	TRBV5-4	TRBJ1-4	ASSLGGGAANEKLF
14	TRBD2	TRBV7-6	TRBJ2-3	ASSHRLAGGTDTQY
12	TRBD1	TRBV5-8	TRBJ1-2	ASSADRGNYGYT
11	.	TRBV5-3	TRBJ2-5	ARSRQSQETQY
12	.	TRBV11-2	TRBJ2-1	ASSAPPGGSEQF
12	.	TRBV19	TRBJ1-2	ASYNRASPYGYT
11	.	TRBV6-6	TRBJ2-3	ASRGGGTDTQY
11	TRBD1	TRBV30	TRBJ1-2	AWRGQGAGGYT
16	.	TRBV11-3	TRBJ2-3	ASSFSSRFSTSTDTQY
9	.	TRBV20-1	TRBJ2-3	SAHFTDTQY
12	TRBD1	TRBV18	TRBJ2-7	ASSPGQEVYEQY
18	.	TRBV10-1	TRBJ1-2	ASGAGETLLSPNFDHGYT
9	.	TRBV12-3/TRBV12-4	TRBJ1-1	ASSRGRLAF
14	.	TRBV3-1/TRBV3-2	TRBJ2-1	ASSQDASKPYNEQF
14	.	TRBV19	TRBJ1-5	ASSIAGDNSNQPQH
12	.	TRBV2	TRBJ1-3	ASTEQGSGNTIY
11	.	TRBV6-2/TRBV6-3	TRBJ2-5	ASSYSAQETQY
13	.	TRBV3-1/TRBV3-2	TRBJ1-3	ASSQDTLTGNTIY
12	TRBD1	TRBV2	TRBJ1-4	ASTGQATNEKLF
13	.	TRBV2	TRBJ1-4	ASRRRLSNNEKLF
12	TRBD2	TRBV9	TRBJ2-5	ASSVYASGETQY
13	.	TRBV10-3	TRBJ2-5	AISDSTGVGETQY
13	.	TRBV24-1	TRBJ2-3	ATSDLDRRTDTQY
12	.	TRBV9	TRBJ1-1	ASSAGTQATEAF
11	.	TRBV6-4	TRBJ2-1	ASQGGVYNEQF
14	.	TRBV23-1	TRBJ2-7	ASRIETGISAYEQY
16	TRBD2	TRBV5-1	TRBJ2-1	ASSGYLASGGAYNEQF
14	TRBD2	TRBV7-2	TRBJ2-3	ASSLVSGGSTDTQY
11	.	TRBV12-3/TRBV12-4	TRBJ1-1	ASSWGPNTEAF
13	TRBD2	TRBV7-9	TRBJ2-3	ASSPGLENTDTQY
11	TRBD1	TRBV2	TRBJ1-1	ASSQGENTEAF
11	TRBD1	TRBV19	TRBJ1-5	ATHAQGAQPQH
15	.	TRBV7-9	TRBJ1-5	ASSLGGQGGINQPQH
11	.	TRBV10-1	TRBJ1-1	ATVDRRGTEAF
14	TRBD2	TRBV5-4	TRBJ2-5	ASSPLGASGSETQY
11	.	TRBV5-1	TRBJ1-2	ASSSTDNYGYT
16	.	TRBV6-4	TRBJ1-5	ASSDSTGNKPSNQPQH
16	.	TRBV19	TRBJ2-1	ASSTNAGRTLHHNEQF
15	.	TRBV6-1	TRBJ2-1	ASSEDVRSLNANEQF
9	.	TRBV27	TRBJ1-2	ASSGRYGYT
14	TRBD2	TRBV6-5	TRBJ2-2	ASSYGGLAGGVKLF
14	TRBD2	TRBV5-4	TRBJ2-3	ASSSGGLAGTDTQY